The rows below give T cell receptor beta chains drawn from one sample of a study of early T cells in non-severe SARS-CoV-2 infection. TCRdb passed the 5' RACE reads through MiXCR, listing each CDR3 protein once. The repertoire holds about 27,000 distinct CDR3 sequences, with about 2.7% as singletons. Specimen: whole blood. The receptors shown here come from an adult who was a healthcare worker with PCR-confirmed SARS-CoV-2 infection or an uninfected control (not recorded which). Each CDR3 is given without its conserved first and last residue. Clone size, where shown, is once, few, many, or a class for clones that have expanded.

size	V	J	CDR3
-	TRBV29-1	TRBJ2-2	SARTSGGLYTGELF
many	TRBV12-3/TRBV12-4	TRBJ1-1	ASSVQGRTEAF
-	TRBV15	TRBJ2-5	ATSSGGRQIQY
many	TRBV7-8	TRBJ1-1	ASSLISNEAF
many	TRBV6-1	TRBJ1-5	ASSARGRNQPQH
many	TRBV9	TRBJ2-1	ASSAIHGDYDNEQF
many	TRBV14	TRBJ1-6	ASSLLTGGASPLH
many	TRBV5-4	TRBJ2-1	ASSSSAGTGNEQF
many	TRBV20-1	TRBJ2-5	SATRRTGMTRAPQETQY
-	TRBV27	TRBJ1-6	ASSFRDRVYNSPLH
once	TRBV29-1	TRBJ1-5	SVGTGGSNQPQH
many	TRBV5-1	TRBJ1-5	ASSLRAVDSNQPQH
many	TRBV11-2	TRBJ2-5	ASSLDRLQETQY
-	TRBV11-2	TRBJ2-1	ASSLVWQREQF
many	TRBV7-7	TRBJ2-5	ASSLQGTQETQY
-	TRBV29-1	TRBJ2-3	SVGGRTSTDTQY
many	TRBV3-1	TRBJ1-2	ASSQVPAANYGYT